A single sample is the source of the 28 T cell receptor beta chains below, sequenced in a study of PD-1 blockade in classical Hodgkin lymphoma. As for time point: cycle 4 day 1 (C4D1), after 5 to 7 weeks of nivolumab. No patient escaped relapse after autologous stem cell transplantation, and brentuximab vedotin exposure varied. TCRdb's table, derived via immunoSEQ multiplex PCR, lists solely in-frame clones and lacks some. Among roughly 40,000 clones listed, 66% were seen once. The material was peripheral blood mononuclear cells (PBMCs), obtained before the fourth cycle of nivolumab. The receptor set was obtained from a human donor with classical Hodgkin lymphoma.

V usage is TRBV6-6 and J usage is TRBJ2-6, with a possible D match to TRBD1 (6 bases). Germline V gene lookup returns CDR1 MNHNY and CDR2 SVGAGI (reference sequence). The V end was cut by 5 bases, the J end by 0 bases, with 11 bases between. The CDR3 consists of 16 residues. CDR3 residues: CASSKDRHSGANVLTF. In DNA, the CDR3 is TGTGCCAGCAGTAAAGACAGGCACTCTGGGGCCAACGTCCTGACTTTC.

The chain couples TRBV5-1 to TRBJ2-7; tentatively, D is TRBD2 (5 bases). In germline, CDR1 is SGHRS, CDR2 YFSETQ. This CDR3 spans 11 amino acids. With 7 bases removed from V and 5 bases from J, the gap between germline ends came to 10 bases. The CDR3 DNA reads TGCGCCAGCGGAGGAATCCACGAGCAGTACTTC. Protein sequence: CASGGIHEQYF. Filled out from reference TRBV5-1 and TRBJ2-7, the complete variable domain reads KAGVTQTPRYLIKTRGQQVTLSCSPISGHRSVSWYQQTPGQGLQFLFEYFSETQRNKGNFPGRFSGRQFSNSRSEMNVSTLELGDSALYLCASGGIHEQYFGPGTRLTVT.

The chain uses TRBV10-3 and TRBJ2-3, with D maybe TRBD2 (6 bases). The germline gives CDR1 ENHRY, CDR2 SYGVKD. The CDR3 contains 13 residues. V dropped 7 bases and J dropped 0 bases, with 8 bases sitting between them. The CDR3: CAITSASTDTQYF. The CDR3 bases are TGTGCCATCACTAGCGCTAGCACAGATACGCAGTATTTT.

The V call is TRBV19, the J call TRBJ2-5; D unresolved. Looked up from germline, CDR1 is LNHDA and CDR2 is SQIVND (reference sequence). Trimming pared 1 base from V and 0 bases from J, leaving 12 bases between. The CDR3 length is 16 residues. CDR3: CASSIGRAWYQETQYF. The CDR3, as DNA: TGTGCCAGTAGTATAGGTAGGGCCTGGTACCAAGAGACCCAGTACTTC.

V usage is TRBV6-1 and J usage is TRBJ1-2; D gene ambiguous. Trimming removed 7 bases at V and 2 bases at J, with 5 bases between. The CDR3 has 11 amino acids. Germline-derived CDR1 and CDR2 are MNHNS and SASEGT. The CDR3 reads CASMANYGYTF. In DNA, the CDR3 is TGTGCCAGCATGGCCAACTATGGCTACACCTTC.

The chain combines TRBV6-5 with TRBJ2-3; 10 bases are a match to TRBD1. The CDR3 spans 12 residues. V shed 5 bases and J 11 bases; nucleotides not matched to a gene: 4. The germline V gene has CDR1 MNHEY and CDR2 SVGAGI. The CDR3 loop is CASSRDRGKQYF. The CDR3 nucleotides read TGTGCCAGCAGTAGGGACAGGGGAAAGCAGTATTTT.

The rearrangement links TRBV6-5 to TRBJ2-5, with 12 bases lining up with TRBD2. The germline gives CDR1 MNHEY, CDR2 SVGAGI. With V trimmed by 7 bases and J by 5 bases, 5 bases remained unmatched. This CDR3 contains 14 residues. In nucleotides, the CDR3 is TGTGCCAGCACTTTACTAGCGGGGGGTGAGACCCAGTACTTC. Amino acids: CASTLLAGGETQYF.

The genes are TRBV10-3 and TRBJ1-1; no definite D call. Trimming shortened V by 4 bases and J by 5 bases, and 14 bases separated the two germline ends. CDR1 is ENHRY, CDR2 SYGVKD, per germline. CDR3 size: 14 residues. CDR3 DNA sequence: TGTGCCATCAGTGGGCTTGGGGAGGGAACTGAAGCTTTCTTT. Translation gives CAISGLGEGTEAFF.

CDR3 protein: CASSSPRGADGELFF. The CDR3 DNA reads TGTGCCAGCAGCTCACCCCGGGGGGCCGACGGGGAGCTGTTTTTT. This chain uses TRBV5-4 with TRBJ2-2; tentative D call: TRBD2 (7 bases). The CDR3 length is 15 residues. CDR1 SGHNT and CDR2 YYREEE come from the germline V gene (reference sequence). V lost 3 bases, J lost 7 bases, and 16 bases lay in between.

The V and J genes are TRBV4-3 and TRBJ2-7, with D tentatively TRBD2 (6 bases). V was pared by 0 bases and J by 2 bases, with 17 bases between. Germline lookup yields CDR1 LGHNA and CDR2 YSLEER. The CDR3 totals 17 residues. CDR3 bases: TGCGCCAGCAGCCAAGAACAGGAACGGGGGTACCCCTACGAGCAGTACTTC. Translation gives CASSQEQERGYPYEQYF.

The CDR3 DNA follows: TGTGCCAGTAGTATTTCGGTTCAGCCCCAGCATTTT. This codes for CASSISVQPQHF. The rearrangement links TRBV19 to TRBJ1-5; D call uncertain. From germline, CDR1 is LNHDA and CDR2 SQIVND (reference sequence). Trimming shortened V by 3 bases and J by 6 bases, and 6 bases separated the two germline ends. This CDR3 has 12 amino acids. Full variable domain (missing parts from reference TRBV19 and TRBJ1-5): DGGITQSPKYLFRKEGQNVTLSCEQNLNHDAMYWYRQDPGQGLRLIYYSQIVNDFQKGDIAEGYSVSREKKESFPLTVTSAQKNPTAFYLCASSISVQPQHFGDGTRLSIL.

The V gene is TRBV19, the J gene TRBJ2-7; D is perhaps TRBD2 (5 bases). V gave up 4 bases and J gave up 2 bases, with 15 bases separating them. Per the germline V gene, CDR1 is LNHDA and CDR2 is SQIVND (reference sequence). The CDR3 spans 15 residues. The CDR3, as DNA: TGTGCCAGTAGTAGACCCGGGGAGTCCGCCTACGAGCAGTACTTC. Amino acid sequence: CASSRPGESAYEQYF.

The chain joins TRBV13 to TRBJ1-3; D is uncertain. The V and J ends lost 4 bases and 1 base respectively, with 20 bases between them. Germline V gene sequence: CDR1 PRHDT, CDR2 FYEKMQ (reference sequence). This CDR3 contains 18 residues. The CDR3 DNA reads TGTGCCAGCAGCTGGTGGGAGCTCGGAAGCAAGTCTGGAAACACCATATATTTT. Translation: CASSWWELGSKSGNTIYF.

The rearrangement uses TRBV9 and TRBJ2-7; 11 bases line up with TRBD1. Germline CDR1 SGDLS, CDR2 YYNGEE. V lost 0 bases and J lost 6; bases outside the gene matches: 5. CDR3 length: 15 residues. The CDR3: CASSVGGTGGSEQYF. CDR3 nucleotides: TGTGCCAGCAGCGTAGGCGGGACAGGGGGTTCCGAGCAGTACTTC.

By share, this clone ranks as medium-sized (0.01 to 0.1%). This rearrangement joins TRBV19 to TRBJ2-7, with 11 bases aligning to TRBD2. CDR1 LNHDA and CDR2 SQIVND come from the germline V gene (reference sequence). The V gene end was trimmed by 6 bases and the J gene end by 2 bases; junction bases not matched to a gene: 6. This CDR3 is built from 15 residues. The chain's CDR3 is CASRHLAGGAYEQYF. CDR3 DNA sequence: TGTGCCAGTAGACACCTAGCGGGGGGTGCCTACGAGCAGTACTTC.

This chain links TRBV6-5 with TRBJ1-6; D perhaps matches TRBD1 (5 bases). The CDR3 totals 13 residues. The germline V gene encodes CDR1 MNHEY and CDR2 SVGAGI. Trimming shortened V by 5 bases and J by 14 bases, and 16 bases separated the two germline ends. In DNA form, the CDR3 reads TGTGCCAGCAGTAGTCAGGGTGGGTTCACCCTCCACTTT. Translating it yields CASSSQGGFTLHF.

The rearrangement uses TRBV7-7 and TRBJ2-1; tentative D call: TRBD2 (6 bases). The germline gives CDR1 SSHAT, CDR2 FNYEAQ (reference sequence). The CDR3 runs 13 residues. The V and J ends lost 1 base and 8 bases respectively, with 9 bases between them. The CDR3 DNA sequence: TGTGCCAGCAGCTTAGAGGGAGGCTATGAGCAGTTCTTC. Amino acid sequence: CASSLEGGYEQFF.

This clone was seen only a few times. The genes are TRBV30 and TRBJ2-5; the match to TRBD2 covers 8 bases. CDR3 length equals 13 residues. Germline V lookup: CDR1 GTSNPN, CDR2 SVGIG (reference sequence). The CDR3 DNA reads as TGTGTAGGTCCTAGCGGGTCCCAAGAGACCCAGTACTTC. Its translation: CVGPSGSQETQYF.

This sequence joins TRBV27 and TRBJ2-3; D perhaps matches TRBD2 (5 bases). The CDR3 extends over 15 amino acids. Germline-derived CDR1 and CDR2 are MNHEY and SMNVEV (reference sequence). V dropped 5 bases and J dropped 3 bases, with 15 bases sitting between them. CDR3 in DNA: TGTGCCAGCAGTCGCATCGGCGGGTCTACAGATACGCAGTATTTT. Its translation: CASSRIGGSTDTQYF.

This clone was seen a handful of times. V gene TRBV6-5 combines with J gene TRBJ1-4; 7 bases agree with TRBD1. This CDR3 has 15 residues. Germline V gene sequence: CDR1 MNHEY, CDR2 SVGAGI. The J segment lost 6 bases and the V segment lost 6 bases, leaving 10 bases of the junction unmatched. CDR3 protein: CASSRRGYVDEKLFF. Here the CDR3 DNA reads TGTGCCAGCAGCCGCAGGGGGTATGTGGATGAAAAACTGTTTTTT.

The rearrangement joins TRBV20-1 to TRBJ2-7; TRBD2 might be the D (6 bases). The CDR3 consists of 11 residues. CDR1 DFQATT and CDR2 SNEGSKA come from the germline V gene (reference sequence). This chain's CDR3 is CRADYSYEQYF. For the CDR3, the DNA is TGCAGGGCGGACTACTCCTACGAGCAGTACTTC.

This sequence joins TRBV28 and TRBJ2-3; 9 positions agree with TRBD2. The CDR3 sequence is 15 residues long. CDR1 is MDHEN, CDR2 SYDVKM, per germline. Trimming at V came to 6 bases and at J to 1 base, leaving 5 bases not matched to a gene. The DNA of the CDR3 is TGTGCCAGCAGCGTAGCGGGAGAGGGCACAGATACGCAGTATTTT. Translation: CASSVAGEGTDTQYF.

This clone came up a few times. The rearrangement joins TRBV19 to TRBJ1-2; 9 bases map to TRBD1. Germline values: CDR1 LNHDA, CDR2 SQIVND (reference sequence). After removal of 1 base from V and 7 bases from J, the junction contained 10 bases not matched to a gene. The CDR3 sequence is 16 residues long. The CDR3 DNA reads as TGTGCCAGTAGTATAGGGGGGACAGGGTCGGCTTCTGGCTACACCTTC. Translating it yields CASSIGGTGSASGYTF. Variable domain in full (rest from reference TRBV19 and TRBJ1-2): DGGITQSPKYLFRKEGQNVTLSCEQNLNHDAMYWYRQDPGQGLRLIYYSQIVNDFQKGDIAEGYSVSREKKESFPLTVTSAQKNPTAFYLCASSIGGTGSASGYTFGSGTRLTVV.

The chain joins TRBV28 to TRBJ2-7; D unresolved. The CDR3 totals 15 residues. With 2 bases removed from V and 0 bases from J, the gap between germline ends came to 11 bases. The germline V gene encodes CDR1 MDHEN and CDR2 SYDVKM. The chain's CDR3 is CASSLGFYGSYEQYF. The CDR3 DNA sequence: TGTGCCAGCAGTTTAGGGTTCTACGGCTCCTACGAGCAGTACTTC.

The chain uses TRBV28 and TRBJ1-2; possible D gene TRBD1, 5 bases. CDR3 size: 14 residues. CDR1 is MDHEN and CDR2 is SYDVKM in the germline V gene. V was shortened by 0 bases and J by 4 bases, with 9 bases between the two germline ends. DNA of the CDR3: TGTGCCAGCAGTTTATGGACAGCATCCTATGGCTACACCTTC. It codes for CASSLWTASYGYTF.

The rearrangement joins TRBV6-5 to TRBJ2-7, with 11 bases identical to TRBD1. The CDR3 covers 14 residues. With 5 bases clipped from V and 2 bases from J, the junction kept 2 bases outside the gene matches. Per the germline V gene, CDR1 is MNHEY and CDR2 is SVGAGI. The DNA for the CDR3 is TGTGCCAGCAGTCCGGACAGGGGGCCCTACGAGCAGTACTTC. Encoded protein: CASSPDRGPYEQYF.

This rearrangement joins TRBV7-9 to TRBJ1-2; D is unclear. Germline values: CDR1 SEHNR, CDR2 FQNEAQ (reference sequence). V was shortened by 9 bases and J by 5 bases, with 13 bases between the two germline ends. The CDR3 consists of 12 residues. This CDR3 is CASTGRQYGYTF. The DNA for the CDR3 is TGTGCCAGTACGGGCCGACAATATGGCTACACCTTC.

A remark on this clone: The sample contains more than one DNA sequence encoding this CDR3. V gene TRBV6-5 combines with J gene TRBJ2-7, with D possibly TRBD2 on 5 matching bases. The V end lost 6 bases, the J end lost 6 bases, and 9 bases lay between the germline ends. From germline, CDR1 is MNHEY and CDR2 SVGAGI. The CDR3 is made up of 11 amino acids. CDR3 residues: CASRGAGEQYF. The DNA for the CDR3 is TGTGCCAGCAGGGGAGCTGGCGAGCAGTACTTC.